These 9 T cell receptor beta chains were sequenced from one sample in a study of blood T cell repertoires in COVID-19. Using immunoSEQ multiplex PCR, the repertoire was profiled, and TCRdb retains in-frame clones only, with some absent. The table includes 60,000 to 75,000 clones, under 85% detected once. Specimen: peripheral blood. These receptors came from a woman aged 70-85 years with acute or convalescent COVID-19.

The CDR3 loop reads CASSLDPSGEQYF. The CDR3 nucleotides are TGTGCCAGCAGCCTAGACCCGAGTGGGGAGCAGTACTTC. This chain links TRBV5-6 with TRBJ2-7, with D unclear. Germline CDR1 SGHDT, CDR2 YYEEEE. The germline V and J ends were trimmed by 4 bases and 7 bases, with 15 bases remaining between them. The CDR3 loop spans 13 amino acids.

The chain combines TRBV4-2 with TRBJ1-2; D is unresolved. Germline CDR1 is LGHNA and CDR2 is YNFKEQ. Trimming pared 2 bases from V and 4 bases from J, leaving 14 bases between. The CDR3 runs to 15 residues. The CDR3 spells CASSQYLTGFYGYTF. The CDR3 DNA follows: TGTGCCAGCAGCCAATACTTAACGGGTTTCTATGGCTACACCTTC.

CDR3 nucleotide sequence: TGTGCCAGCAGCTCACAGGGGAGCTCCTACAATGAGCAGTTCTTC. Amino acid sequence: CASSSQGSSYNEQFF. The rearrangement links TRBV11-2 to TRBJ2-1, with 7 bases aligning to TRBD1. Germline V gene data show CDR1 as SGHAT and CDR2 as FQNNGV. The CDR3 consists of 15 residues. The V gene end was trimmed by 4 bases and the J gene end by 0 bases; junction bases not matched to a gene: 3.

This clone was recorded only once. The rearrangement uses TRBV7-2 and TRBJ2-3; 12 bases are a match to TRBD2. Trimming cost V 3 bases and J 5 bases; bases outside gene matches: 12. Looked up from germline, CDR1 is SGHTA and CDR2 is FQGNSA. The CDR3 covers 18 residues. CDR3 protein: CASSFPGLAGMSGDTQYF. As DNA, the CDR3 is TGTGCCAGCAGCTTTCCCGGACTAGCGGGAATGTCAGGAGATACGCAGTATTTT.

The V and J genes are TRBV2 and TRBJ2-7; weak D call: TRBD2 (7 bases). The germline CDR1 and CDR2 sequences are SNHLY and FYNNEI. V was clipped by 8 bases and J by 4 bases, with 18 bases between them. The CDR3 totals 14 residues. In DNA, the CDR3 is TGTGCCAGCGGAAAGGGGGGGGTGGTATACGAGCAGTACTTC. It codes for CASGKGGVVYEQYF.

The chain employs TRBV4-1 and TRBJ2-5; 9 bases line up with TRBD2. This CDR3 is built from 19 residues. Germline V gene sequence: CDR1 MGHRA, CDR2 YSYEKL. The J segment lost 2 bases and the V segment lost 4 bases, leaving 17 bases of the junction unmatched. The CDR3 bases are TGCGCCAGCAGCCGGATGGGGGCAGCGGGGGGCCGAATTCAAGAGACCCAGTACTTC. It is translated as CASSRMGAAGGRIQETQYF.

This chain connects TRBV28 to TRBJ2-2, with TRBD1 matching 7 bases. Germline CDR1 and CDR2: MDHEN and SYDVKM. V was clipped by 4 bases and J by 2 bases; unmatched bases: 4. The CDR3 consists of 15 residues. CDR3 sequence: CASSWGQRNTGELFF. The CDR3, as DNA: TGTGCCAGCAGTTGGGGACAGAGAAACACCGGGGAGCTGTTTTTT.

In its sample, this clone was seen a few times. This chain links TRBV5-5 with TRBJ1-3; 10 bases fit TRBD1. CDR3 length equals 15 residues. Per the germline V gene, CDR1 is SGHKS and CDR2 is YYEKEE (reference sequence). V shed 2 bases, J shed 2 bases, and the junction held 1 base outside the gene matches. The CDR3 bases are TGTGCCAGCAGCTTAGGACAGGGGGCTGGAAACACCATATATTTT. It is translated as CASSLGQGAGNTIYF.

The V and J genes are TRBV5-1 and TRBJ2-2; tentatively, D is TRBD2 (5 bases). The germline V gene encodes CDR1 SGHRS and CDR2 YFSETQ. V dropped 3 bases and J dropped 6 bases, with 12 bases sitting between them. The CDR3 loop spans 14 amino acids. Here the CDR3 DNA reads TGCGCCAGCAGCTATGCGTTGGGAGCCGGGGAGCTGTTTTTT. It specifies CASSYALGAGELFF.